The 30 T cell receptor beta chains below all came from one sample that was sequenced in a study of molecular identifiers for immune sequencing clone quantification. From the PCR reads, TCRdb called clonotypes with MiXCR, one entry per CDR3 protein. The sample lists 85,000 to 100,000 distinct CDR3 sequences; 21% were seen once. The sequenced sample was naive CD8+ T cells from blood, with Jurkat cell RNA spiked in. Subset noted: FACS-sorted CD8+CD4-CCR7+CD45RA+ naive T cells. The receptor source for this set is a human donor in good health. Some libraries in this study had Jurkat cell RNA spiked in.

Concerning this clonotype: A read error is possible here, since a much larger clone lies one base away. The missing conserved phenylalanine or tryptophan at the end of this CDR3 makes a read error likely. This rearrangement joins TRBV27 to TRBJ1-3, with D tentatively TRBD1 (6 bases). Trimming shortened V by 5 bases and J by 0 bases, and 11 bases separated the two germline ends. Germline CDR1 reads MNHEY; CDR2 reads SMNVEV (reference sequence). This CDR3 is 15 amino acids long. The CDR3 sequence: CASSERQVSGNTIYL. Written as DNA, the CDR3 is TGTGCCAGCAGTGAAAGACAGGTCTCTGGAAACACCATATATTTG.

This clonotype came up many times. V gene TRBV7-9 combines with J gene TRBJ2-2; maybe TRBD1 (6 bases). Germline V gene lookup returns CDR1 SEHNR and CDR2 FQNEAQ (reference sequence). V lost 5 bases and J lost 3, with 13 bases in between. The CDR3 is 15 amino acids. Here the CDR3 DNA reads TGTGCCAGCAGCCTAGAGTACAGGGACACCGGGGAGCTGTTTTTT. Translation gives CASSLEYRDTGELFF. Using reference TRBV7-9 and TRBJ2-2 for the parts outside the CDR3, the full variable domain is DTGVSQNPRHKITKRGQNVTFRCDPISEHNRLYWYRQTLGQGPEFLTYFQNEAQLEKSRLLSDRFSAERPKGSFSTLEIQRTEQGDSAMYLCASSLEYRDTGELFFGEGSRLTVL.

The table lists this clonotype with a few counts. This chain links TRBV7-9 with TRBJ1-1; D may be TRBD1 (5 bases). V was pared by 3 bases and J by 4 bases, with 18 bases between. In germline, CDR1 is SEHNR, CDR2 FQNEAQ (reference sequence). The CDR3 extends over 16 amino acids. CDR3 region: CASSFLPGKGITEAFF. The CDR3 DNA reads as TGTGCCAGCAGCTTCCTCCCTGGAAAGGGGATCACTGAAGCTTTCTTT.

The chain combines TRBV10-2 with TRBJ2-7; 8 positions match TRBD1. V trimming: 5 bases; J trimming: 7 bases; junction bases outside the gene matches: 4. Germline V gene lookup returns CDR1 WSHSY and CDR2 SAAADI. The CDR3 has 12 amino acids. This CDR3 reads CASSSTGDEQYF. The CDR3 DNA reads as TGCGCCAGCAGTTCGACAGGGGATGAGCAGTACTTC.

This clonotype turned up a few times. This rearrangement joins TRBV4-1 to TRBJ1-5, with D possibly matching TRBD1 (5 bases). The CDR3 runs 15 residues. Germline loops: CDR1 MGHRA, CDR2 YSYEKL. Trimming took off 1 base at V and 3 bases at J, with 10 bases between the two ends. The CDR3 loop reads CASSQVFRDNQPQHF. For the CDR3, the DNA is TGCGCCAGCAGCCAAGTGTTCAGGGACAATCAGCCCCAGCATTTT.

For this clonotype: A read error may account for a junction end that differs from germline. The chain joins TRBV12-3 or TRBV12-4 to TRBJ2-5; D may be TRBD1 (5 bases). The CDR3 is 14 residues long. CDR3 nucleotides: TGTGCCAGCAGGCCGGCAGGGCCGAAGGAGATCCAGTACTTC. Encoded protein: CASRPAGPKEIQYF.

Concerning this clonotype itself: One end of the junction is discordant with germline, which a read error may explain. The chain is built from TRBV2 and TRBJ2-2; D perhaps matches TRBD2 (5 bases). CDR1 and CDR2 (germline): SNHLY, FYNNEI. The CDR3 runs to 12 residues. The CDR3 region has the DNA TGTGCCAGCAGACGCAACACCGGGGAGCTGTCTTTT. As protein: CASRRNTGELSF.

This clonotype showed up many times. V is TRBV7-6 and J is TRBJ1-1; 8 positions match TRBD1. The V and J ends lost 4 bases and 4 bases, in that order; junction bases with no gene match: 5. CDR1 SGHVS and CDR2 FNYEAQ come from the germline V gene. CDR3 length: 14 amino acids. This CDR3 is CASSSGGIGTEAFF. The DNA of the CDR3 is TGTGCCAGCAGCTCAGGGGGCATTGGCACTGAAGCTTTCTTT.

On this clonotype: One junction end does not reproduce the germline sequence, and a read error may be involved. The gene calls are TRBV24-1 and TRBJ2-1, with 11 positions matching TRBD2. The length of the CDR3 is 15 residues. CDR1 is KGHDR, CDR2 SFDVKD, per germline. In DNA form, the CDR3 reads TGTGCCACCAGTGATGTAGCGGGGGGGTACAATGAGCAGTCCTTC. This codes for CATSDVAGGYNEQSF.

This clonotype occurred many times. CDR3 loop: CASSRTSGVITDTQYF. The CDR3 nucleotides read TGTGCCAGCAGTCGGACTAGCGGGGTGATCACAGATACGCAGTATTTT. The rearrangement uses TRBV6-1 and TRBJ2-3, with 12 bases identical to TRBD2. The ends lost 5 bases at V and 2 bases at J; junction bases unmatched: 5. The CDR3 extends over 16 amino acids. Germline values: CDR1 MNHNS, CDR2 SASEGT.

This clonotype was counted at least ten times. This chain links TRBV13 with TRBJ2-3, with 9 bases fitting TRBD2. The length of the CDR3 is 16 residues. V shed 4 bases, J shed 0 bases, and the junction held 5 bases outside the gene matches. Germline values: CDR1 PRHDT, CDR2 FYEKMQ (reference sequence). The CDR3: CASSSSGTSSTDTQYF. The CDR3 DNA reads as TGTGCCAGCAGCTCCTCCGGGACTAGCAGCACAGATACGCAGTATTTT.

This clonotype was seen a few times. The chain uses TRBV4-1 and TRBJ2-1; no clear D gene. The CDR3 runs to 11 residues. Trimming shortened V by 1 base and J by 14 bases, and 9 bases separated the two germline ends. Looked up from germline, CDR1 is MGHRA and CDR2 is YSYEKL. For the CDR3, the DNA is TGCGCCAGCAGCCAAGGATCTATTAAGTTCTTC. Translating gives CASSQGSIKFF.

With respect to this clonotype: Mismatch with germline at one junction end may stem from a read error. CDR3 DNA sequence: TGTACCAGTAGTCCGAGTTGGCAGTGGGAAGCGGGAGTGTTGGATGAGCAGTTCTTC. Translating it yields CTSSPSWQWEAGVLDEQFF. The chain carries TRBV19 and TRBJ2-1; 8 nucleotides agree with TRBD2. Germline V gives CDR1 LNHDA, CDR2 SQIVND (reference sequence). This CDR3 is built from 19 residues.

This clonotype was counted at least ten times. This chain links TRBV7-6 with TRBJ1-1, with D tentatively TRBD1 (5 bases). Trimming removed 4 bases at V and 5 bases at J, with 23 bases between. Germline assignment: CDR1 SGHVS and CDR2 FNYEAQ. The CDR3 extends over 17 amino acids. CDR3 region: CASSSLPAGSEGTEAFF. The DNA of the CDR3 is TGTGCCAGCAGCTCCTTACCGGCAGGGAGCGAAGGAACTGAAGCTTTCTTT.

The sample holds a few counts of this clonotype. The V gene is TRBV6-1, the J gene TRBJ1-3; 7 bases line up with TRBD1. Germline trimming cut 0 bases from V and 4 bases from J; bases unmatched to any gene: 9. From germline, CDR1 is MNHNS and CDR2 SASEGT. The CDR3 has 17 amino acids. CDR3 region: CASSEAPWTGRGNTIYF. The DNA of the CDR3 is TGTGCCAGCAGTGAAGCCCCCTGGACAGGCCGCGGAAACACCATATATTTT.

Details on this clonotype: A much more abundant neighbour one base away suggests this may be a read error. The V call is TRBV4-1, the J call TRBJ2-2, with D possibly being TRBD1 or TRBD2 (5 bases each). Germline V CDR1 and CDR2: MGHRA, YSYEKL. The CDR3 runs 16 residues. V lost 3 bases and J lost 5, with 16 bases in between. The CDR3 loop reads CASSHASAEGTGELFF. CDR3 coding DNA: TGCGCCAGCAGCCATGCAAGCGCTGAGGGGACCGGGGAGCTGTTTTTT.

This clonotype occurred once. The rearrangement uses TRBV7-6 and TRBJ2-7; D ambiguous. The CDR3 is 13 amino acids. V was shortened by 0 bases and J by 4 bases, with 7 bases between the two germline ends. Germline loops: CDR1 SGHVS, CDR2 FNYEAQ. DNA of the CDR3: TGTGCCAGCAGCTTAGCGTCAGAGTACGAGCAGTACTTC. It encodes CASSLASEYEQYF.

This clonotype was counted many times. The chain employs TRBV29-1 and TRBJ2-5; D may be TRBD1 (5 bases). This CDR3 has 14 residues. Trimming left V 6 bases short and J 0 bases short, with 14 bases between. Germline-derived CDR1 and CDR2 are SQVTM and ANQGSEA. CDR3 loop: CSVPGQTYQETQYF. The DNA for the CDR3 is TGCAGCGTGCCAGGGCAGACATACCAAGAGACCCAGTACTTC. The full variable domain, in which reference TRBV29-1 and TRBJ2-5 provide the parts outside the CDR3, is SAVISQKPSRDICQRGTSLTIQCQVDSQVTMMFWYRQQPGQSLTLIATANQGSEATYESGFVIDKFPISRPNLTFSTLTVSNMSPEDSSIYLCSVPGQTYQETQYFGPGTRLLVL.

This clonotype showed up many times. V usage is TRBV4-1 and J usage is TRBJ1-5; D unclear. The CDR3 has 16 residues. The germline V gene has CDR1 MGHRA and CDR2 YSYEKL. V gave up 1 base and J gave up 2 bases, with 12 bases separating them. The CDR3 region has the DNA TGCGCCAGCAGCCAAGCCCCACGTAGAGGCAATCAGCCCCAGCATTTT. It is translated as CASSQAPRRGNQPQHF.

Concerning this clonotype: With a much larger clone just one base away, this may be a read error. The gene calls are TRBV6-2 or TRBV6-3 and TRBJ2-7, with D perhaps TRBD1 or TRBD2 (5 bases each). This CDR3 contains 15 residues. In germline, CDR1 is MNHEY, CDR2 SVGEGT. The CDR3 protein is CAGSFSWGFRYEQYF. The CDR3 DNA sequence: TGTGCCGGCAGCTTCTCCTGGGGGTTTCGTTACGAGCAGTACTTC.

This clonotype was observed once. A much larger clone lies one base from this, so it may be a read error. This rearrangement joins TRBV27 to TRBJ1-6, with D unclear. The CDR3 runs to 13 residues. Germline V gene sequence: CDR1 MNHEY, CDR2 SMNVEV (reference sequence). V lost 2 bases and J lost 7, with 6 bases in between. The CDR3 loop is CASSLELNSPLHF. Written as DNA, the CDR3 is TGTGCCAGCAGTTTAGAATTAAATTCACCCCTCCACTTT.

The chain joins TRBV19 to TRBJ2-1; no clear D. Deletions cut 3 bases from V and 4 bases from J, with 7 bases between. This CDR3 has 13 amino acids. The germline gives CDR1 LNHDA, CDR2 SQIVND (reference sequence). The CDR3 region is CASSMGRYNEQFF. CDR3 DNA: TGTGCCAGTAGTATGGGTCGTTACAATGAGCAGTTCTTC.

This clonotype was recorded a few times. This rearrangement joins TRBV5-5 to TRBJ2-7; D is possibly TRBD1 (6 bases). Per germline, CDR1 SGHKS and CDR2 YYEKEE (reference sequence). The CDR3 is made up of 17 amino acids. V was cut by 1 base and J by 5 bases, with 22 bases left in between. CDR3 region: CASSLILEGGPRDEQYF. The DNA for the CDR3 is TGTGCCAGCAGCTTGATCTTGGAAGGGGGACCAAGGGACGAGCAGTACTTC.

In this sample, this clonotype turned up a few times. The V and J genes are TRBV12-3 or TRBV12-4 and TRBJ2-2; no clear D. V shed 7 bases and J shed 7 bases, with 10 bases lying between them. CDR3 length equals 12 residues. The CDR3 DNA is TGTGCCAGCACCCCGGTTGGCGGGGAGCTGTTTTTT. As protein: CASTPVGGELFF.

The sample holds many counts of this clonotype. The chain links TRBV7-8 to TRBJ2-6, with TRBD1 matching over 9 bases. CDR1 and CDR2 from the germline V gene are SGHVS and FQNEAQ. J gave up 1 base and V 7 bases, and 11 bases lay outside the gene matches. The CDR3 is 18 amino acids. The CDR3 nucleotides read TGTGCCAGCACCCCCGGCTTACAGGGGGCGTCTGGGGCCAACGTCCTGACTTTC. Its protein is CASTPGLQGASGANVLTF.

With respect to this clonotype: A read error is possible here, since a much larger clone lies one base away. CDR3 in DNA: TGTGCCAGCAGTCCCATACCCGGGACAGGGGATGAAGAACTGTTTTTT. It encodes CASSPIPGTGDEELFF. The gene calls are TRBV27 and TRBJ1-4, with TRBD1 matching over 10 bases. Germline CDR1 is MNHEY and CDR2 is SMNVEV (reference sequence). The CDR3 length is 16 residues.

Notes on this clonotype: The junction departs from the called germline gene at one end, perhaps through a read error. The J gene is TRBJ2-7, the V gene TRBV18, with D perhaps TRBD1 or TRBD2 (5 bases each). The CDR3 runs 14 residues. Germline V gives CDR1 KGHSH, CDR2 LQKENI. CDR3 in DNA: TGTGCCGGCTCACCGGGGCTGGGCCTCTACGAGCAGTACTTC. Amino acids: CAGSPGLGLYEQYF.

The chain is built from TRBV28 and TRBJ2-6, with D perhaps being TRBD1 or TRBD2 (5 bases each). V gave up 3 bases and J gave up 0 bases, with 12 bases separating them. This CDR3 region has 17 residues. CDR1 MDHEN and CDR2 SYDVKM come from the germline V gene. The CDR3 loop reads CASSFRGVNSGANVLTF. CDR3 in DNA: TGTGCCAGCAGTTTTAGGGGAGTAAACTCTGGGGCCAACGTCCTGACTTTC.

The CDR3 DNA sequence: TGTGCCAGCAGTTATTCAGGGGCTGATGGCTACACCTTC. Translation gives CASSYSGADGYTF. The chain has TRBV6-5 and TRBJ1-2, with D possibly matching TRBD1 (6 bases). V lost 3 bases to trimming and J lost 6 bases, with 11 bases between them. The germline gives CDR1 MNHEY, CDR2 SVGAGI. The CDR3 is made up of 13 amino acids.

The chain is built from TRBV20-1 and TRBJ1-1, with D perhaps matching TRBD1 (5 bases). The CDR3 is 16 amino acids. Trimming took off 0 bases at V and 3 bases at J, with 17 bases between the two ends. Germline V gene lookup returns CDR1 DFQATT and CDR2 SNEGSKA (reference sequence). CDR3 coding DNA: TGCAGTGCTAGAGAGGGGGGATGGGGAGGTGACACTGAAGCTTTCTTT. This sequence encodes CSAREGGWGGDTEAFF.